Reported below is one T cell receptor (beta chain). The CDR3 consists of 16 residues. V gave up 0 bases and J gave up 3 bases; unmatched junction bases: 6. Germline V gene data show CDR1 as LGHNA and CDR2 as YSLEER. This specimen belongs to a study of technical replicates of blood from several donors. Assay used: immunoSEQ multiplex PCR; TCRdb lists only in-frame clones, some missing. The sample shows some 89,000 clones, roughly 94% of them seen only once. This clonotype was sampled from a human donor in good health. Sample: T cells isolated from PBMCs. The chain has TRBV4-3 and TRBJ2-3, with 7 bases identical to TRBD2. Here the CDR3 reads CASSQEPAGVTDTQYF. CDR3 bases: TGCGCCAGCAGCCAAGAACCGGCGGGAGTTACAGATACGCAGTATTTT.